This entry describes one T cell receptor beta chain. What it binds is not known. These data are taken from a study of shared clonotypes between healthy human individuals. Study results and caveats: Sharing across four donors was highest in naive CD4 (roughly 5%) and lowest in memory CD8 (about 0.4%).

The trim removed 4 bases at V and 4 bases at J, leaving 8 bases unmatched. CDR1 and CDR2 (germline): SGHAT, FQNNGV. This CDR3 comprises 15 residues. The repertoire was sequenced with immunoSEQ multiplex PCR; TCRdb's copy has only in-frame clones and lacks some. Of roughly 2.2 million clones in the sample, over 85% were seen once. It was into CD45RA+ naive and CD45RA-negative memory subsets that the CD4+ cells were split. The chain has TRBV11-2 and TRBJ2-3; 7 bases map to TRBD2. Material for sequencing was naive CD4+ T cells from PBMCs. The subset: CD45RA+ positively selected. The receptor comes from a man aged 18 to 29 in good health. Some clones in this sample may be carry-over from other donors' samples. In DNA form, the CDR3 reads TGTGCCAGCAGCTCCCCCCCCAGCGGGGCAGATACGCAGTATTTT. This gives the protein CASSSPPSGADTQYF.